The clone carrying this T cell receptor (beta chain) was detected ten times or more. As yet, its antigen is unknown. The source material, RNA transcripts, was used to amplify TCR beta CDR3 regions. Initially, a first-round RT-PCR of the TCR CDR3 employed the HTBI primer set. From the multiplex PCR reads, TCRdb called clonotypes with MiXCR, one entry per CDR3 protein. This repertoire shows 500,000 to 600,000 distinct CDR3 sequences, around 46% found once; its top ten account for about 7.8%. The CDR3 covers 17 residues. Germline CDR1 MRHNA, CDR2 SNTAGT. The V and J ends lost 2 bases and 0 bases, in that order; junction bases with no gene match: 9. This sample stems from a study of T cells in Graves' hyperthyroidism and ophthalmopathy. Patients counted as stable if ophthalmopathy did not develop within 18 months. Each diagnosis drew on symptoms, thyroxine, TRAb, thyroid ultrasound and orbital computed tomography findings.

Study outcomes and limitations: Most thyroid-expanded clonotypes above 0.001 were also found in blood. In the analysis, a 13 V-J model separated ophthalmopathy from stable hyperthyroidism.

This chain links TRBV6-4 with TRBJ2-7, with TRBD2 matching over 8 bases. The origin of this receptor is a woman younger than 30 with Graves' hyperthyroidism. The sequenced material came from peripheral blood or thyroid tissue (not recorded which). The CDR3, as DNA: TGTGCCAGCAGTGACGCCTTGAGCAGCGGGAGCTCCTACGAGCAGTACTTC. This codes for CASSDALSSGSSYEQYF.